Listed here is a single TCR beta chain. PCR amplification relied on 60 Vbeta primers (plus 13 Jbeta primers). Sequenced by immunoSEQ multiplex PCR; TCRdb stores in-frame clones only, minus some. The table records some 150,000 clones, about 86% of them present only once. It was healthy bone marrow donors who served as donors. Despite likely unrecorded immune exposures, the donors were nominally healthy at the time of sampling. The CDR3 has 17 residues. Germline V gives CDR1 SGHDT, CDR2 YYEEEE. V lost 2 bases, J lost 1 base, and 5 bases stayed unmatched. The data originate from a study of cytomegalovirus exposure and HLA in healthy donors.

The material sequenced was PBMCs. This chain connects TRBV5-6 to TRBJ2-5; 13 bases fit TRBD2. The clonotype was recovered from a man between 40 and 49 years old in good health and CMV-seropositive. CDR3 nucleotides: TGTGCCAGCAGCTTCTCGGGACTAGCGGGGCTCCAAGAGACCCAGTACTTC. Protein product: CASSFSGLAGLQETQYF.